Given below is one T cell receptor beta chain in context. Its antigen is not known. A much larger clone lies a single base off, so this may be a read error. The data originate from a study of breast tumors, draining lymph nodes, adjacent tissues. Study-level results: Tumor and nontumor repertoires were significantly more similar in luminal-like than in basal-like breast cancer. Tumors had less TCR diversity than lymph nodes, more than nontumor tissue. The data were judged consistent with most tumor T cells coming from lymph node and expanding in tumor. The lymph node origin of tumor T cells was framed as consistent with a hypothesis, not demonstrated.

TCRdb recomputed calls from the multiplex PCR reads with MiXCR, one row per CDR3 protein. The sample shows about 130,000 distinct CDR3 sequences, about 20% of them seen only once. The lymph nodes were axillary draining lymph nodes from breast cancer patients. Germline values: CDR1 MGHRA, CDR2 YSYEKL. The CDR3 runs 15 residues. V lost 1 base, J lost 12 bases, and 11 bases stayed unmatched. This receptor was taken from a female donor with breast cancer. Some clones in this sample may be carry-over from other donors' samples. Sequencing used axillary lymph node tissue. The gene calls are TRBV4-1 and TRBJ2-1, with 8 bases identical to TRBD1. CDR3 DNA sequence: TGCGCCAGCAGCCAAGCCAGCAGGGGGCACGATGGGCAGTTCTTC. It yields the protein CASSQASRGHDGQFF.